Each of the 4 T cell receptor beta chains below was sequenced from the same sample in a study of vaccination effects on CD4 cells after COVID-19. No antigen is known for these receptors. The protocol was immunoSEQ multiplex PCR, while the TCRdb copy is restricted to in-frame clones and leaves out a portion. The data show roughly 30,000 clones, with roughly 72% seen just once and under 30% held by the top ten. Antigen-specific CD4+ T cells were first expanded with viral peptide pools by the ViraFEST assay and only then sequenced. Between days 9 and 10 of culture, CD4+ T cells were separated out. People in the vaccine group had not been infected with SARS-CoV-2 before, and their nucleocapsid antibodies were negative. The material was CD4+ T cells from PBMCs cultured with HCoV-OC43 spike peptides, obtained before COVID-19 vaccination. This sample's subset: HCoV-OC43 spike overlapping peptide pool stimulation. The receptors were gathered from a human donor who received a COVID-19 vaccine.

V is TRBV6-1 and J is TRBJ2-7; D remains ambiguous. V shed 1 base and J shed 4 bases, with 5 bases lying between them. The CDR3 runs 12 residues. Germline CDR1 MNHNS, CDR2 SASEGT. The CDR3: CASSEVGYEQYF. The CDR3 DNA is TGTGCCAGCAGTGAAGTGGGATACGAGCAGTACTTC.

This clone was observed a few times. The rearrangement uses TRBV2 and TRBJ1-6; 7 bases match TRBD1. With V trimmed by 9 bases and J by 5 bases, 4 bases remained unmatched. This CDR3 region has 13 residues. The germline gives CDR1 SNHLY, CDR2 FYNNEI. CDR3 protein: CARQGIDNSPLHF. DNA of the CDR3: TGTGCCAGACAGGGGATAGATAATTCACCCCTCCACTTT.

The J gene is TRBJ1-4, the V gene TRBV3-1 (or the pseudogene TRBV3-2); D gene ambiguous. CDR1 and CDR2 (germline): LGHDT, YNNKEL (reference sequence). V dropped 2 bases and J dropped 4 bases, with 11 bases sitting between them. The CDR3 extends over 15 amino acids. The CDR3 region is CASSQRADFNEKLFF. CDR3 DNA: TGTGCCAGCAGCCAAAGGGCAGACTTTAATGAAAAACTGTTTTTT.

The rearrangement links TRBV18 to TRBJ1-1; no reliable D call. Germline loops: CDR1 KGHSH, CDR2 LQKENI. This CDR3 is built from 11 residues. V dropped 4 bases and J dropped 0 bases, with 0 bases sitting between them. The CDR3 spells CASSLNTEAFF. The CDR3 DNA follows: TGTGCCAGCTCACTGAACACTGAAGCTTTCTTT.